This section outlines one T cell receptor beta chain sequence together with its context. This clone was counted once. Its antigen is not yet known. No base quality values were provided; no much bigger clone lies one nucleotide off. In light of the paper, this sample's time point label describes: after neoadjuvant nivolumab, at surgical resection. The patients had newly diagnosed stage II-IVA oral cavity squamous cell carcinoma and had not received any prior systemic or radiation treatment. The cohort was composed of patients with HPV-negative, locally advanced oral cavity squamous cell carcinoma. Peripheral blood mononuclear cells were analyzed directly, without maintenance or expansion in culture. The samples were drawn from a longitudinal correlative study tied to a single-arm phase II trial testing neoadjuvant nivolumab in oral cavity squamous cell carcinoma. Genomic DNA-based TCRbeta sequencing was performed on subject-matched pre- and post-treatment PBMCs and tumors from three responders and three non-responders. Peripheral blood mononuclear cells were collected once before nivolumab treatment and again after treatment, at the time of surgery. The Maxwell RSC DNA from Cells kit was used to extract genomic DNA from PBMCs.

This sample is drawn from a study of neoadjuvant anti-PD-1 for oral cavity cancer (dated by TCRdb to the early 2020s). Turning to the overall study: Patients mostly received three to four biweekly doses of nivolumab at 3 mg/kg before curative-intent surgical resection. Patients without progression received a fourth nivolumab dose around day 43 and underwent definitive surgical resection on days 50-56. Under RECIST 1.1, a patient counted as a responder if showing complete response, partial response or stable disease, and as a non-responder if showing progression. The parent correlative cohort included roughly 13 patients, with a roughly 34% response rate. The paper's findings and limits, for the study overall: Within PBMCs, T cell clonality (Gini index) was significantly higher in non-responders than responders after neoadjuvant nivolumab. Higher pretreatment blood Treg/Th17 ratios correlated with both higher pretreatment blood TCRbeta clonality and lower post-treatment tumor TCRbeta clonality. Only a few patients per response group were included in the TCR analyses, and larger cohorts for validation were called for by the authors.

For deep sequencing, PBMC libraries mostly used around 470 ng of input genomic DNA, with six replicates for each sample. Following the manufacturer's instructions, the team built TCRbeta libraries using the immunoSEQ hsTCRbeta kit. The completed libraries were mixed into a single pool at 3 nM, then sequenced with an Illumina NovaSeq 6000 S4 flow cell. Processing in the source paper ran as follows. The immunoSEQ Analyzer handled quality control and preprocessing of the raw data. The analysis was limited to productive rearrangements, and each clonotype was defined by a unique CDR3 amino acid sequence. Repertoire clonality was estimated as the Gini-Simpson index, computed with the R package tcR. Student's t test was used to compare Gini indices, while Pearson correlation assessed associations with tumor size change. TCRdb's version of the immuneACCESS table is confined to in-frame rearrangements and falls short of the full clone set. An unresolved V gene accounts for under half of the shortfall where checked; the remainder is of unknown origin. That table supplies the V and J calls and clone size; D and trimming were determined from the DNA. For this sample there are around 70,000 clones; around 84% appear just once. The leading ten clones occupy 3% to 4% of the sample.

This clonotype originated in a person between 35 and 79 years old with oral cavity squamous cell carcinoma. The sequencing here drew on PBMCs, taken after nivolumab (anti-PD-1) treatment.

The nucleotide sequence reads TGTGCCAGCAGCCCCCCAGCGAATGAGCAGTTCTTC. Translated, this is CASSPPANEQFF. The V and J segments used are TRBV6-5 and TRBJ2-1; the D gene cannot be resolved reliably. Trimming takes 6 bases from V and 7 bases from J, and the germline ends sit 10 bases apart. Its CDR3 holds 12 amino acids, cysteine through phenylalanine. Just CDR3 DNA is preserved here, 36 bases in frame from base 1. CDR1 MNHEY and CDR2 SVGAGI were looked up in the germline V gene.